This entry lists 23 T cell receptor beta chains sequenced from one sample in a study of identical twins. Each CDR3 protein gets one entry after TCRdb re-called the 5' RACE reads with MiXCR. The sample lists just under 650,000 distinct CDR3 sequences; about 7% were seen once. A further study also used this sample, focusing on yellow fever vaccine responses in identical twins.

Sequenced material: PBMCs. The receptors were sampled from a woman under 30 in good health.

The CDR3 DNA reads TGTGCCAGCAGTGAATACCCAGTCCGGGCGTACACAGATACGCAGTATTTT. It translates to CASSEYPVRAYTDTQYF. The rearrangement uses TRBV25-1 and TRBJ2-3; D uncertain. The germline V gene has CDR1 MGHDK and CDR2 SYGVNS. Trimming stripped 0 bases from V and 2 bases from J, with 15 bases between. CDR3 length: 17 residues.

The chain employs TRBV5-5 and TRBJ2-2, with unresolved D. This CDR3 comprises 17 residues. V was trimmed by 0 bases and J by 3 bases, leaving 15 bases between them. Germline V gives CDR1 SGHKS, CDR2 YYEKEE (reference sequence). CDR3 residues: CASSLGFIQPDTGELFF. The CDR3 DNA reads as TGTGCCAGCAGCTTGGGTTTTATCCAGCCCGACACCGGGGAGCTGTTTTTT. Full variable domain (missing parts from reference TRBV5-5 and TRBJ2-2): DAGVTQSPTHLIKTRGQQVTLRCSPISGHKSVSWYQQVLGQGPQFIFQYYEKEERGRGNFPDRFSARQFPNYSSELNVNALLLGDSALYLCASSLGFIQPDTGELFFGEGSRLTVL.

This clonotype has at least ten counts. The chain employs TRBV7-9 and TRBJ2-1; 7 nucleotides agree with TRBD1. The CDR3 sequence is 13 residues long. The J segment lost 14 bases and the V segment lost 5 bases, leaving 12 bases of the junction unmatched. CDR1 is SEHNR, CDR2 FQNEAQ, per germline (reference sequence). The CDR3 protein is CASSPVAGTEEFF. In DNA, the CDR3 is TGTGCCAGCAGCCCCGTTGCTGGGACAGAGGAGTTCTTC.

The chain couples TRBV2 to TRBJ2-7, with a weak D call TRBD2 (6 bases). This CDR3 is built from 14 residues. Germline CDR1 and CDR2: SNHLY and FYNNEI. V lost 6 bases and J 5 bases, leaving 17 bases between the germline ends. The CDR3 loop is CASREVGGTHEQYF. CDR3 in DNA: TGTGCCAGCAGAGAGGTAGGCGGGACCCACGAGCAGTACTTC.

In its sample, this clonotype was seen a few times. The chain joins TRBV3-1 to TRBJ2-7; D call uncertain. Trimming removed 1 base from V and 5 bases from J, with 12 bases in between. The CDR3 is 14 amino acids. Germline V gene lookup returns CDR1 LGHDT and CDR2 YNNKEL (reference sequence). For the CDR3, the DNA is TGTGCCAGCAGCCAAGTGGTCTGGTCCGACGAGCAGTACTTC. It specifies CASSQVVWSDEQYF.

This clonotype was counted only a few times. V and J are TRBV5-1 and TRBJ2-5; D gene unclear. Trimming stripped 4 bases from V and 1 base from J, with 14 bases between. CDR1 is SGHRS and CDR2 is YFSETQ in the germline V gene. The CDR3 totals 15 residues. CDR3 residues: CASSRIRGLQETQYF. CDR3 bases: TGCGCCAGCAGCCGCATCCGTGGGCTCCAAGAGACCCAGTACTTC.

This clonotype was seen repeatedly, ten times or more. The chain recombines TRBV12-3 or TRBV12-4 with TRBJ1-5; tentative D call: TRBD1 (6 bases). The CDR3 runs 15 residues. V was cut by 4 bases and J by 3 bases, with 13 bases left in between. In nucleotides, the CDR3 is TGTGCCAGCAGTTACCAACCAGGGGTCAATCAGCCCCAGCATTTT. The encoded protein is CASSYQPGVNQPQHF.

This clonotype was detected a few times. At one of its ends the junction is not consistent with the germline gene, which may arise from a read error. CDR3 sequence: CATSGRNTGELLF. The CDR3 DNA is TGTGCCACCAGTGGGAGAAACACCGGGGAGCTGCTTTTT. V and J are TRBV24-1 and TRBJ2-2, with D perhaps TRBD2 (5 bases). The length of the CDR3 is 13 residues. Germline V gene lookup returns CDR1 KGHDR and CDR2 SFDVKD.

There are many counts of this clonotype. This rearrangement joins TRBV9 to TRBJ2-7, with D possibly being TRBD2 (6 bases). CDR3 length equals 16 residues. The V and J ends lost 0 bases and 2 bases respectively, with 15 bases between them. CDR1 SGDLS and CDR2 YYNGEE come from the germline V gene. The CDR3 DNA follows: TGTGCCAGCAGCGTAGGGGGGGATGAGACTACCTACGAGCAGTACTTC. It codes for CASSVGGDETTYEQYF.

This clonotype appeared a few times. This chain joins TRBV20-1 and TRBJ2-3, with D uncertain. The CDR3 runs 14 residues. CDR1 DFQATT and CDR2 SNEGSKA come from the germline V gene (reference sequence). V lost 3 bases to trimming and J lost 1 base, with 11 bases between them. The DNA of the CDR3 is TGCAGTGCTAGTAGTAGCTTGGGCACAGATACGCAGTATTTT. Residues: CSASSSLGTDTQYF.

This clonotype was seen more than once but under ten times. V gene TRBV20-1 combines with J gene TRBJ2-7; 8 bases fit TRBD1. CDR1 DFQATT and CDR2 SNEGSKA come from the germline V gene (reference sequence). The CDR3 extends over 15 amino acids. Trimming removed 0 bases from V and 3 bases from J; junction bases left unmatched: 7. As DNA, the CDR3 is TGCAGTGCTAGAGATGTTACTGGACAGGGCTACGAGCAGTACTTC. It yields the protein CSARDVTGQGYEQYF.

The chain employs TRBV28 and TRBJ2-7; 8 nucleotides match TRBD2. The germline gives CDR1 MDHEN, CDR2 SYDVKM. The J segment lost 5 bases and the V segment lost 2 bases, leaving 11 bases of the junction unmatched. This CDR3 is 16 amino acids long. CDR3 nucleotides: TGTGCCAGCAGTTTAACAACCGGGACTAGGGTTAACGAGCAGTACTTC. It specifies CASSLTTGTRVNEQYF.

Ten or more counts support this clonotype. This chain connects TRBV5-5 to TRBJ1-1; D is ambiguous. CDR1 and CDR2 (germline): SGHKS, YYEKEE (reference sequence). Trimming cost V 2 bases and J 0 bases, with 8 bases left between them. The CDR3 runs to 14 residues. The DNA for the CDR3 is TGTGCCAGCAGCTTTGTGGGCATGAACACTGAAGCTTTCTTT. It translates to CASSFVGMNTEAFF.

This clonotype was detected ten times or more. This chain joins TRBV5-5 and TRBJ2-3, with unresolved D. Germline values: CDR1 SGHKS, CDR2 YYEKEE (reference sequence). The CDR3 sequence is 13 residues long. The ends were cut back, 3 bases at V and 2 bases at J, with 7 bases in the middle. The CDR3 DNA reads as TGTGCCAGCAGCTGGCCGTCCACAGATACGCAGTATTTT. Its translation: CASSWPSTDTQYF.

This sequence joins TRBV20-1 and TRBJ2-7; no clear D gene. Germline CDR1 and CDR2: DFQATT and SNEGSKA (reference sequence). V was shortened by 5 bases and J by 1 base, with 15 bases between the two germline ends. The CDR3 runs to 14 residues. CDR3 loop: CSAYTSRSSYEQYF. In DNA form, the CDR3 reads TGCAGTGCTTATACGAGCCGGTCTTCCTACGAGCAGTACTTC.

This clonotype has more than one count but fewer than ten. The chain combines TRBV5-1 with TRBJ1-2; 10 nucleotides match TRBD1. There are 15 residues in the CDR3. V was pared by 4 bases and J by 2 bases, with 5 bases of the junction left unmatched. Looked up from germline, CDR1 is SGHRS and CDR2 is YFSETQ. CDR3 coding DNA: TGCGCCAGCAGCCCAGACAGGGGGCGGAACTATGGCTACACCTTC. Protein sequence: CASSPDRGRNYGYTF.

This clonotype was seen a few times. The chain recombines TRBV12-5 with TRBJ2-1; 9 bases map to TRBD1. V dropped 3 bases and J dropped 7; count of bases not matched to a gene: 1. Germline values: CDR1 LGHNT, CDR2 FRNRAP. The CDR3 is 13 residues long. CDR3 in amino acids: CASGFGTGNEQFF. For the CDR3, the DNA is TGTGCTAGTGGTTTTGGGACAGGGAATGAGCAGTTCTTC.

This rearrangement joins TRBV6-5 to TRBJ1-2, with 9 bases matching TRBD1. The V gene's germline CDR1 is MNHEY and CDR2 SVGAGI. The V and J ends lost 0 bases and 4 bases, in that order; junction bases with no gene match: 3. The CDR3 covers 15 residues. Written as DNA, the CDR3 is TGTGCCAGCAGTTACTCAGGGACAGGGACCTATGGCTACACCTTC. Amino acid sequence: CASSYSGTGTYGYTF.

The sample holds many counts of this clonotype. J is TRBJ2-1 and V is TRBV7-9; TRBD2 aligns across 7 bases. The V and J ends lost 5 bases and 5 bases, in that order; junction bases with no gene match: 12. The CDR3 runs 16 residues. CDR1 is SEHNR, CDR2 FQNEAQ, per germline (reference sequence). CDR3 in amino acids: CASSVMGGDFDNEQFF. The CDR3 region has the DNA TGTGCCAGCAGCGTAATGGGAGGGGATTTCGACAATGAGCAGTTCTTC.

This clonotype was recorded a few times. The chain links TRBV18 to TRBJ2-3; D is possibly TRBD2 (5 bases). Germline V gene data show CDR1 as KGHSH and CDR2 as LQKENI. The CDR3 is 14 amino acids. V shed 6 bases and J shed 5 bases, with 15 bases lying between them. CDR3 region: CASSLALEGDTQYF. The CDR3 region has the DNA TGTGCCAGCTCCCTCGCGCTCGAGGGAGATACGCAGTATTTT.

The table lists this clonotype with a few counts. CDR3 loop: CASSLSGTGGAGAFF. Here the CDR3 DNA reads TGTGCCAGCAGCCTCTCCGGGACAGGGGGCGCTGGAGCTTTCTTT. This chain links TRBV7-9 with TRBJ1-1; 12 nucleotides align to TRBD1. CDR3 size: 15 residues. V lost 5 bases to trimming and J lost 10 bases; unmatched junction nucleotides: 11. CDR1 and CDR2 (germline): SEHNR, FQNEAQ (reference sequence).

This clonotype was counted at least ten times. The CDR3 sequence: CASSQPGQVYGYTF. CDR3 in DNA: TGTGCCAGCAGCCAACCGGGACAGGTCTATGGCTACACCTTC. The genes are TRBV3-1 and TRBJ1-2, with 8 bases fitting TRBD1. The CDR3 extends over 14 amino acids. CDR1 is LGHDT, CDR2 YNNKEL, per germline (reference sequence). The trim removed 2 bases at V and 4 bases at J, leaving 3 bases unmatched.

This clonotype was detected many times. This chain links TRBV10-3 with TRBJ2-7; the D is unclear. This CDR3 spans 14 amino acids. Looked up from germline, CDR1 is ENHRY and CDR2 is SYGVKD. The V gene lost 0 bases and the J gene lost 2 bases, with 8 bases spanning the gap. Written as DNA, the CDR3 is TGTGCCATCAGTGAGTCCCAGGACCCCTACGAGCAGTACTTC. Residues: CAISESQDPYEQYF.